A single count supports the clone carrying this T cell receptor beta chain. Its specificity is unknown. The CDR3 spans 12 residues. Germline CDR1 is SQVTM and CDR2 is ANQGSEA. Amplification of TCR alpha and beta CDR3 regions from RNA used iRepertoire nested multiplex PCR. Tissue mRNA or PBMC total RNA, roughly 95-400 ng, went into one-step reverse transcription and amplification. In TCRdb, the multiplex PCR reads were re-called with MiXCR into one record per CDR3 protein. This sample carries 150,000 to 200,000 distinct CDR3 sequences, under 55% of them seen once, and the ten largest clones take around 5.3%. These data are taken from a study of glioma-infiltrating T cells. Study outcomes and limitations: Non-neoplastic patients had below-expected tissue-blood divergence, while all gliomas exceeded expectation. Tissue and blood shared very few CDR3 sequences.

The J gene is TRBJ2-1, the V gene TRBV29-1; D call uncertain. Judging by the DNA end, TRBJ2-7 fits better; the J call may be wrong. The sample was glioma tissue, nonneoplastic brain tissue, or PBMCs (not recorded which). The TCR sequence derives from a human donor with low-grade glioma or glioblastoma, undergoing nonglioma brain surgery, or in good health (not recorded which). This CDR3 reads CSVETIYNEQYF. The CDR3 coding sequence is TGCAGCGTTGAGACAATCTACAATGAGCAGTACTTC.